The 9 T cell receptor beta chains below were found in one sample sequenced in a study of T cells in Graves' hyperthyroidism and ophthalmopathy. Researchers amplified the TCR beta CDR3 regions from RNA transcripts. The HTBI primer set drove a first-round RT-PCR of the TCR CDR3. One entry per CDR3 protein, called by TCRdb with MiXCR from the multiplex PCR reads. This sample has more than 350,000 distinct CDR3 sequences; about 18% occur once, and the top ten carry roughly 35%. Sequenced input: blood. All receptors come from a woman aged 25 to 45 with Graves' hyperthyroidism that later progressed to Graves' ophthalmopathy.

The CDR3 nucleotides read TGTGCCAGCAGCCCAAGAGGCCTAGCGGGCGATGAGCAGTTCTTC. Translation gives CASSPRGLAGDEQFF. The chain links TRBV11-2 to TRBJ2-1; the match to TRBD2 covers 8 bases. The V and J ends lost 5 bases and 8 bases, in that order; junction bases with no gene match: 11. There are 15 residues in the CDR3. The germline gives CDR1 SGHAT, CDR2 FQNNGV.

The V gene is TRBV6-1, the J gene TRBJ2-5; TRBD2 aligns across 14 bases. V lost 6 bases, J lost 0 bases, and 9 bases stayed unmatched. CDR3 length equals 18 residues. From germline, CDR1 is MNHNS and CDR2 SASEGT. This CDR3 is CASRVTSGGAGNQETQYF. CDR3 in DNA: TGTGCCAGCAGAGTGACTAGCGGGGGGGCTGGGAACCAAGAGACCCAGTACTTC.

The chain has TRBV27 and TRBJ1-5; D unresolved. The length of the CDR3 is 14 residues. Germline V gene sequence: CDR1 MNHEY, CDR2 SMNVEV (reference sequence). V was shortened by 2 bases and J by 4 bases, with 9 bases between the two germline ends. The CDR3 DNA follows: TGTGCCAGCAGTTTAGTTGTGGGAAATCAGCCCCAGCATTTT. Translating it yields CASSLVVGNQPQHF.

This clonotype was found many times. The chain uses TRBV4-1 and TRBJ1-3; D not certain. With 1 base removed from V and 0 bases from J, the gap between germline ends came to 10 bases. Germline values: CDR1 MGHRA, CDR2 YSYEKL. The CDR3 runs 16 residues. CDR3 DNA sequence: TGCGCCAGCAGCCAAGTCCACACTGCCTCTGGAAACACCATATATTTT. Its translation: CASSQVHTASGNTIYF.

This clonotype was seen at least ten times. The gene calls are TRBV12-3 or TRBV12-4 and TRBJ2-2, with 10 bases aligning to TRBD1. The CDR3 is 19 residues long. V was pared by 6 bases and J by 7 bases, with 20 bases of the junction left unmatched. The CDR3 DNA reads as TGTGCCAGCAGGGGACAGGGGACGGAGAATTGGCGAACGGGCGGGGAGCTGTTTTTT. It encodes CASRGQGTENWRTGGELFF.

The V gene is TRBV11-2, the J gene TRBJ2-7; D assignment may be TRBD1 or TRBD2 (5 bases each). Trimming pared 1 base from V and 3 bases from J, leaving 13 bases between. The CDR3 extends over 15 amino acids. From germline, CDR1 is SGHAT and CDR2 FQNNGV. DNA for the CDR3: TGTGCCAGCAGCTTAGGGGGGACGAGTTTCTACGAGCAGTACTTC. Protein: CASSLGGTSFYEQYF.

CDR3 residues: CASSLDRVPIHGPYLPLHF. Here the CDR3 DNA reads TGTGCCAGCAGCTTGGATCGGGTTCCCATACATGGACCTTATTTACCCCTCCACTTT. The chain employs TRBV5-6 and TRBJ1-6; no clear D gene. Germline CDR1 and CDR2: SGHDT and YYEEEE. CDR3 length: 19 amino acids. The V and J ends lost 0 bases and 12 bases respectively, with 28 bases between them.

This clonotype was observed a handful of times. The chain couples TRBV28 to TRBJ2-3, with D tentatively TRBD1 or TRBD2 (5 bases each). Trimming left V 2 bases short and J 1 base short, with 16 bases between. The CDR3 loop spans 17 amino acids. Germline values: CDR1 MDHEN, CDR2 SYDVKM. The CDR3 reads CASSLQGPHFGTDTQYF. The CDR3 bases are TGTGCCAGCAGTTTACAGGGACCCCACTTCGGCACAGATACGCAGTATTTT.

There are many counts of this clonotype. The V gene is TRBV6-1, the J gene TRBJ2-5, with D perhaps given as TRBD1 or TRBD2 (5 bases each). From germline, CDR1 is MNHNS and CDR2 SASEGT. This CDR3 is 15 amino acids long. The V and J ends lost 5 bases and 5 bases respectively, with 18 bases between them. CDR3: CASSLQVRGGETQYF. The CDR3 bases are TGTGCCAGCAGTCTTCAAGTCCGGGGCGGGGAGACCCAGTACTTC.